This T cell receptor (beta chain) was sequenced for a study of blood T cell repertoires in COVID-19 (dated by TCRdb to about 2020). Describing the broader study: Collaborator samples came from the United States, Italy and Spain and covered acute and convalescent phases of COVID-19. The material from the prospective study consisted of cDNA or gDNA derived from T cells, B-cell-depleted T cells, or PBMCs. The dataset comprised deeply sampled blood TCRbeta repertoires from subjects exposed to, actively infected with, or recovered from COVID-19. The repertoires were released in a freely available public database meant as a resource for research on the immune response to SARS-CoV-2. Samples came from the ongoing ImmuneRACE study (first 160 participants) plus 1,254 subjects from 6 global collaborators. Sample metadata almost always included a de-identified subject ID, COVID-19 status, age in years and sex. HLA class I and class II types, where available, came from metadata supplied by the sample provider rather than from assay-based typing.

The immunoSEQ Assay, a bias-controlled multiplex PCR, was used to amplify TCRbeta CDR3 regions from genomic DNA. From the authors' description of their analysis: Within the assay, amplification of reference gene primers was used to estimate how many nucleated cells each sample contained. Sequence reads were collapsed and filtered to measure the absolute abundance of every unique TCRbeta CDR3 rearrangement. For each sample, productive Simpson clonality was calculated as the square root of Simpson's diversity index over productive rearrangements. TCRdb carries this immuneACCESS record with in-frame sequences only. Its versions omit some clonotypes, under half of them owing to an unresolved V gene in the studies checked, with the rest unexplained. Clone size and V and J calls were adopted from that table, with D and trimming inferred from the DNA. For this sample there are 410,000 or so clones; 70% to 90% appear just once. The ten top clones hold 1.4% to 1.5% of the sample.

V is shortened by 3 bases, J by 0 bases, and the region joining them spans 6 bases. Via the germline V gene (reference sequence), CDR1 is MNHEY and CDR2 SMNVEV. From the cysteine through the phenylalanine, the CDR3 covers 14 amino acids. Of the read, only the CDR3 DNA is kept; its 42 bases are in frame from base 1. This clone was observed once. Which antigen it targets is not known. The sample holds no much larger clone one base away, and base qualities are not on file. Other DNA sequences in the same sample also yield this CDR3. The research as a whole found: How much clinical and demographic metadata was included differed by source and by participant, and the metadata was provided uncurated.

The collaborating institutions used their own protocols to collect whole blood in K2EDTA tubes. For TCRbeta analysis, collaborator samples were shipped as frozen whole blood, as isolated PBMCs, or as DNA extracted from either sample type. Here the chain combines TRBV27 and TRBJ2-1; no D segment can be confidently identified. This receptor was identified in a woman in her thirties with active or convalescent COVID-19. Source material: peripheral blood. CDR3 region: CASSLGTSYNEQFF. The DNA sequence is given as TGTGCCAGCAGTTTGGGCACCTCCTACAATGAGCAGTTCTTC.